Shown below are 30 T cell receptor beta chains from a single sample sequenced in a study of response to subunit inactivated influenza vaccine. TCRdb reprocessed the RT-PCR reads via MiXCR and lists one record per CDR3 protein. Of under 950,000 distinct CDR3 sequences in the sample, 21% are singletons; the top ten hold roughly 10%. The sample consisted of PBMCs from blood, taken about 5 days after vaccination. These receptor sequences come from a man in his fifties or sixties who received an inactivated influenza vaccine.

This clonotype was found a few times. The chain recombines TRBV5-1 with TRBJ2-5; 7 bases are shared with TRBD2. Germline trimming cut 0 bases from V and 2 bases from J; bases unmatched to any gene: 10. CDR3 length: 17 amino acids. Germline loops: CDR1 SGHRS, CDR2 YFSETQ. The CDR3 nucleotides are TGCGCCAGCAGCTTGGGAACGAGCGGGGATGGGCAAGAGACCCAGTACTTC. As protein: CASSLGTSGDGQETQYF.

The J gene is TRBJ1-1, the V gene TRBV7-2, with 8 bases fitting TRBD1. With 5 bases clipped from V and 9 bases from J, the junction kept 8 bases outside the gene matches. The CDR3 length is 13 residues. The V gene's germline CDR1 is SGHTA and CDR2 FQGNSA. This chain's CDR3 is CASSATGGGKAFF. For the CDR3, the DNA is TGTGCCAGCAGCGCCACAGGGGGGGGTAAAGCTTTCTTT.

This sequence joins TRBV20-1 and TRBJ2-1; possibly TRBD2 for D (6 bases). Germline V lookup: CDR1 DFQATT, CDR2 SNEGSKA (reference sequence). Trimming shortened V by 3 bases and J by 6 bases, and 21 bases separated the two germline ends. CDR3 length: 16 residues. The CDR3 sequence is CSARPGSAGLLNEQFF. CDR3 in DNA: TGCAGTGCTAGGCCTGGCAGCGCGGGACTTCTCAATGAGCAGTTCTTC.

J is TRBJ2-7 and V is TRBV2; 11 bases are a match to TRBD1. CDR3 length: 14 amino acids. The ends lost 7 bases at V and 5 bases at J; junction bases unmatched: 7. Germline V gives CDR1 SNHLY, CDR2 FYNNEI. As DNA, the CDR3 is TGTGCCAGCAACCTGGACAGGGGGCCTAACGAGCAGTACTTC. It codes for CASNLDRGPNEQYF.

The genes are TRBV7-9 and TRBJ2-5; D possibly corresponds to TRBD1 (5 bases). CDR3 length: 13 residues. Trimming cost V 1 base and J 5 bases, with 8 bases left between them. Germline loops: CDR1 SEHNR, CDR2 FQNEAQ (reference sequence). This CDR3 reads CASSLGTTETQYF. CDR3 coding DNA: TGTGCCAGCAGCTTAGGGACAACGGAGACCCAGTACTTC.

This clonotype was detected ten times or more. The chain recombines TRBV29-1 with TRBJ2-3; weak D call: TRBD1 (6 bases). Germline V gene data show CDR1 as SQVTM and CDR2 as ANQGSEA. Between the trimmed V and J ends, which lost 0 bases and 7 bases, there was a span of 8 bases. CDR3 length: 12 amino acids. This CDR3 reads CSVEDGGNTQYF. CDR3 DNA: TGCAGCGTTGAAGATGGGGGCAATACGCAGTATTTT.

The chain has TRBV24-1 and TRBJ2-1, with unresolved D. Germline V gene lookup returns CDR1 KGHDR and CDR2 SFDVKD. CDR3 length: 16 residues. V shed 3 bases and J shed 3 bases, with 14 bases lying between them. The CDR3 nucleotides read TGTGCCACCAGTGATGGGGAAACTTCTTTCTACAATGAGCAGTTCTTC. Residues: CATSDGETSFYNEQFF.

The sample holds many counts of this clonotype. The chain has TRBV20-1 and TRBJ2-7; D ambiguous. The germline V gene has CDR1 DFQATT and CDR2 SNEGSKA (reference sequence). The CDR3 has 12 amino acids. V was pared by 3 bases and J by 1 base, with 7 bases between. The CDR3 loop is CSARGNSYEQYF. As DNA, the CDR3 is TGCAGTGCTAGGGGGAATTCCTACGAGCAGTACTTC.

In this sample, this clonotype turned up many times. V usage is TRBV20-1 and J usage is TRBJ2-5; D call uncertain. The CDR3 loop spans 12 amino acids. Trimming shortened V by 3 bases and J by 4 bases, and 9 bases separated the two germline ends. The germline gives CDR1 DFQATT, CDR2 SNEGSKA (reference sequence). The CDR3 nucleotides are TGCAGTGCTAGGATCTGGGCAGAGACCCAGTACTTC. Translated, it gives CSARIWAETQYF.

This clonotype has a handful of counts. CDR3 residues: CATSSRGVVTGELFF. CDR3 in DNA: TGTGCCACCAGCTCCAGGGGGGTAGTCACCGGGGAGCTGTTTTTT. This chain joins TRBV15 and TRBJ2-2; possibly TRBD1 for D (7 bases). V lost 5 bases to trimming and J lost 4 bases, with 14 bases between them. The CDR3 has 15 residues. Germline V gene data show CDR1 as LNHNV and CDR2 as YYDKDF (reference sequence).

There are many counts of this clonotype. This rearrangement joins TRBV15 to TRBJ2-3; D is unresolved. Germline V CDR1 and CDR2: LNHNV, YYDKDF (reference sequence). This CDR3 region has 12 residues. The V gene lost 1 base and the J gene lost 4 bases, with 3 bases spanning the gap. The CDR3 here is CATSRAADTQYF. As DNA, the CDR3 is TGTGCCACCAGCAGAGCAGCAGATACGCAGTATTTT.

In its sample, this clonotype was seen a few times. This chain connects TRBV20-1 to TRBJ2-5; TRBD1 aligns across 10 bases. CDR1 is DFQATT and CDR2 is SNEGSKA in the germline V gene (reference sequence). Losses at the gene ends were 6 bases for V and 0 bases for J; bases not matched to a gene: 10. CDR3 length: 16 residues. Written as DNA, the CDR3 is TGCAGTGCAACCGGGACAGGGGCTTCGTACCAAGAGACCCAGTACTTC. Translated: CSATGTGASYQETQYF.

J is TRBJ2-7 and V is TRBV5-1; no firm D call. CDR1 SGHRS and CDR2 YFSETQ come from the germline V gene. V was clipped by 2 bases and J by 1 base, with 19 bases between them. The CDR3 runs to 17 residues. Written as DNA, the CDR3 is TGCGCCAGCAGCTTACCGGACCGACTGGCGTTGTCCTACGAGCAGTACTTC. This codes for CASSLPDRLALSYEQYF. The full variable domain, its missing parts supplied by reference TRBV5-1 and TRBJ2-7, is KAGVTQTPRYLIKTRGQQVTLSCSPISGHRSVSWYQQTPGQGLQFLFEYFSETQRNKGNFPGRFSGRQFSNSRSEMNVSTLELGDSALYLCASSLPDRLALSYEQYFGPGTRLTVT.

Only a few counts were recorded for this clonotype. This rearrangement joins TRBV7-9 to TRBJ1-1, with a possible D match to TRBD1 (6 bases). CDR1 and CDR2 from the germline V gene are SEHNR and FQNEAQ (reference sequence). V dropped 5 bases and J dropped 8 bases, with 15 bases sitting between them. This CDR3 has 13 amino acids. The CDR3 sequence: CASSPIKTGEAFF. The CDR3 DNA reads TGTGCCAGCAGCCCAATTAAAACAGGGGAAGCTTTCTTT.

This clonotype has just a few counts. The chain recombines TRBV15 with TRBJ2-5; 7 nucleotides line up with TRBD1. CDR3 size: 16 residues. Germline V lookup: CDR1 LNHNV, CDR2 YYDKDF (reference sequence). The ends lost 1 base at V and 5 bases at J; junction bases unmatched: 10. CDR3 region: CATSRAVAGGTETQYF. CDR3 coding DNA: TGTGCCACCAGCAGAGCGGTGGCAGGGGGTACGGAGACCCAGTACTTC. Looking up the rest from reference TRBV15 and TRBJ2-5 gives the full variable domain: DAMVIQNPRYQVTQFGKPVTLSCSQTLNHNVMYWYQQKSSQAPKLLFHYYDKDFNNEADTPDNFQSRRPNTSFCFLDIRSPGLGDTAMYLCATSRAVAGGTETQYFGPGTRLLVL.

A few counts support this clonotype. This rearrangement joins TRBV10-3 to TRBJ2-7; D gene uncertain. This CDR3 comprises 12 residues. Germline V gives CDR1 ENHRY, CDR2 SYGVKD. Between the trimmed V and J ends, which lost 4 bases and 3 bases, there was a span of 7 bases. The CDR3 sequence: CAISGSGYEQYF. CDR3 DNA: TGTGCCATCAGTGGATCCGGCTACGAGCAGTACTTC.

There are a few counts of this clonotype. In DNA form, the CDR3 reads TGTGCCAGCGGGGAGTCTAGCGGGGGCACAGATACGCAGTATTTT. Protein: CASGESSGGTDTQYF. V gene TRBV6-1 combines with J gene TRBJ2-3; TRBD2 agrees at 9 bases. The CDR3 is 15 residues long. Trimming cost V 8 bases and J 1 base; bases outside gene matches: 7. The germline V gene encodes CDR1 MNHNS and CDR2 SASEGT.

V usage is TRBV12-3 or TRBV12-4 and J usage is TRBJ1-2, with a tentative D call TRBD1 (5 bases). The CDR3 has 16 residues. The V and J ends lost 6 bases and 4 bases respectively, with 21 bases between them. CDR3 sequence reads: CASRNGDHGAGYGYTF. The CDR3 coding sequence is TGTGCCAGCAGAAACGGGGACCACGGGGCGGGCTATGGCTACACCTTC.

In its sample, this clonotype was seen many times. The chain joins TRBV11-1 to TRBJ2-3; 15 bases agree with TRBD2. The CDR3 spans 19 residues. J was trimmed by 4 bases and V by 5 bases; bases with no gene match: 13. Looked up from germline, CDR1 is SGHAT and CDR2 is FQDESV (reference sequence). The chain's CDR3 is CASSDWTSGRELRSDTQYF. CDR3 bases: TGTGCCAGCAGCGACTGGACTAGCGGGAGGGAATTGAGATCAGATACGCAGTATTTT.

J is TRBJ2-3 and V is TRBV11-2; 12 bases agree with TRBD2. Germline V gene data show CDR1 as SGHAT and CDR2 as FQNNGV. The CDR3 totals 20 residues. J lost 0 bases, V lost 0 bases, and 10 bases had no gene match. The CDR3 sequence is CASSLDPGLAGGRSTDTQYF. DNA of the CDR3: TGTGCCAGCAGCTTAGACCCCGGGCTAGCGGGGGGGCGTAGCACAGATACGCAGTATTTT.

V and J are TRBV12-3 or TRBV12-4 and TRBJ1-3; TRBD1 might be the D (5 bases). CDR3 length: 14 residues. V lost 0 bases and J lost 2, with 5 bases in between. CDR3 loop: CASSLAQAGNTIYF. DNA for the CDR3: TGTGCCAGCAGTTTAGCACAGGCTGGAAACACCATATATTTT.

The chain combines TRBV28 with TRBJ2-5; no clear D. The CDR3 is 14 residues long. With 6 bases removed from V and 1 base from J, the gap between germline ends came to 12 bases. Looked up from germline, CDR1 is MDHEN and CDR2 is SYDVKM. The CDR3 region is CASSTLLTQETQYF. The CDR3 DNA reads TGTGCCAGCAGCACCCTCCTCACCCAAGAGACCCAGTACTTC. Full variable domain (outside the CDR3, taken from reference TRBV28 and TRBJ2-5): DVKVTQSSRYLVKRTGEKVFLECVQDMDHENMFWYRQDPGLGLRLIYFSYDVKMKEKGDIPEGYSVSREKKERFSLILESASTNQTSMYLCASSTLLTQETQYFGPGTRLLVL.

This clonotype appeared once. This sequence joins TRBV6-5 and TRBJ2-5, with 10 nucleotides matching TRBD1. The CDR3 consists of 16 residues. Germline V gene data show CDR1 as MNHEY and CDR2 as SVGAGI. V gave up 3 bases and J gave up 9 bases; unmatched junction bases: 13. Here the CDR3 reads CASSYKGQGRELAQYF. The DNA of the CDR3 is TGTGCCAGCAGTTATAAGGGACAGGGGAGAGAGTTAGCCCAGTACTTC.

The sample holds many counts of this clonotype. V gene TRBV7-9 combines with J gene TRBJ2-2; 7 bases line up with TRBD1. Germline CDR1 and CDR2: SEHNR and FQNEAQ (reference sequence). V shed 6 bases and J 2 bases; nucleotides not matched to a gene: 3. This CDR3 comprises 14 residues. CDR3 sequence (DNA): TGTGCCAGCAGACGGGACAGCAACACCGGGGAGCTGTTTTTT. Translation: CASRRDSNTGELFF.

This clonotype has only a few counts. V gene TRBV5-1 combines with J gene TRBJ2-2; 8 bases agree with TRBD2. J gave up 3 bases and V 4 bases, and 14 bases lay outside the gene matches. Germline values: CDR1 SGHRS, CDR2 YFSETQ. The CDR3 sequence is 18 residues long. The CDR3, as DNA: TGCGCCAGCAGCCCCGGCGAGTTTCAGCGGGAGTACACCGGGGAGCTGTTTTTT. Protein: CASSPGEFQREYTGELFF.

This clonotype appeared a few times. The V call is TRBV6-5, the J call TRBJ2-5; D remains ambiguous. CDR3 size: 14 residues. Germline V lookup: CDR1 MNHEY, CDR2 SVGAGI. Trimming cost V 2 bases and J 2 bases, with 9 bases left between them. CDR3 sequence reads: CASSYVSAQETQYF. The CDR3, as DNA: TGTGCCAGCAGTTACGTGTCAGCGCAAGAGACCCAGTACTTC.

The J gene is TRBJ1-5, the V gene TRBV5-1; D possibly corresponds to TRBD1 (5 bases). Between the trimmed V and J ends, which lost 0 bases and 4 bases, there was a span of 11 bases. The CDR3 has 15 residues. Germline V CDR1 and CDR2: SGHRS, YFSETQ. CDR3 amino acids: CASSLDGADNQPQHF. CDR3 coding DNA: TGCGCCAGCAGCTTGGATGGGGCAGATAATCAGCCCCAGCATTTT.

The chain is built from TRBV10-3 and TRBJ1-2; tentative D call: TRBD1 (5 bases). Germline values: CDR1 ENHRY, CDR2 SYGVKD. The CDR3 totals 13 residues. V lost 6 bases to trimming and J lost 10 bases, with 18 bases between them. CDR3 protein: CAIRGRGEDDYTF. CDR3 DNA sequence: TGTGCCATCAGAGGGCGGGGGGAGGATGACTACACCTTC.

The table lists this clonotype with a few counts. The chain recombines TRBV11-2 with TRBJ2-5; D remains ambiguous. Germline-derived CDR1 and CDR2 are SGHAT and FQNNGV. The CDR3 is made up of 17 amino acids. V was shortened by 5 bases and J by 1 base, with 20 bases between the two germline ends. DNA of the CDR3: TGTGCCAGCAGCGGATCCGTATTAATCCGGGCCCAAGAGACCCAGTACTTC. Amino acids: CASSGSVLIRAQETQYF.

The chain couples TRBV7-2 to TRBJ2-6; D unclear. The CDR3 runs 17 residues. With 3 bases removed from V and 2 bases from J, the gap between germline ends came to 14 bases. The germline gives CDR1 SGHTA, CDR2 FQGNSA. The CDR3 nucleotides are TGTGCCAGCAGCTTCACAAGACCGGCGACTGGGGCCAACGTCCTGACTTTC. Its protein is CASSFTRPATGANVLTF.